The 20 T cell receptor beta chains below come from one sample, sequenced in a study of regulatory T cells in long-lasting Graves disease. Arm-PCR of CDR3 regions and iRepertoire HTBI primers were the basis on which TCR beta libraries were built. TCRdb itself ran the multiplex PCR reads through MiXCR, one entry per CDR3 protein. The sample has around 480,000 distinct CDR3 sequences; roughly 15% are singletons. The time point was: newly diagnosed GD, antithyroid drugs for less than 3 months. The TCR library was made from RNA extracted from PBMCs. These sequences were also reported in another study, on T cells in Graves' hyperthyroidism and ophthalmopathy.

The sequenced sample was peripheral blood mononuclear cells (PBMCs), obtained at new diagnosis, from a patient treated with antithyroid drugs. The receptors were sampled from a man aged 35 to 55 with Graves disease.

V gene TRBV10-3 combines with J gene TRBJ1-6; D is perhaps TRBD1 (6 bases). V dropped 11 bases and J dropped 7 bases, with 15 bases sitting between them. The CDR3 is 13 amino acids. Per the germline V gene, CDR1 is ENHRY and CDR2 is SYGVKD. The CDR3 sequence: CAATGASNSPLHF. The CDR3, as DNA: TGTGCCGCAACGGGGGCGAGCAATTCACCCCTCCACTTT.

This clonotype appeared many times. The J gene is TRBJ2-7, the V gene TRBV20-1, with 10 bases aligning to TRBD2. The germline V gene has CDR1 DFQATT and CDR2 SNEGSKA (reference sequence). V dropped 0 bases and J dropped 13; count of bases not matched to a gene: 12. The CDR3 runs to 14 residues. CDR3 DNA sequence: TGCAGTGCTAGAGATATCGCTAGCGGGAGCGCGTTCTACTTC. It yields the protein CSARDIASGSAFYF.

This clonotype was counted only a few times. An end of the junction does not agree with germline; a read error may underlie this. The chain couples TRBV11-2 to TRBJ1-2; TRBD1 is a possible D gene (5 bases). The germline CDR1 and CDR2 sequences are SGHAT and FQNNGV. The CDR3 is 12 amino acids. CDR3 coding DNA: TGTGCCAGCCAGGGACCGAACTATGGCTACGCCTTC. Protein: CASQGPNYGYAF.

This clonotype was seen many times. This chain uses TRBV6-1 with TRBJ2-1, with TRBD2 matching 13 bases. The V and J ends lost 8 bases and 8 bases, in that order; junction bases with no gene match: 9. This CDR3 region has 15 residues. Germline lookup yields CDR1 MNHNS and CDR2 SASEGT. CDR3 sequence: CASLLAGGPSDEQFF. The CDR3 coding sequence is TGTGCCAGCCTACTAGCGGGAGGGCCTAGTGATGAGCAGTTCTTC.

As for this clonotype: One base away lies a much larger clone, so this may be a sequencing read error. The V gene is TRBV30, the J gene TRBJ2-7, with D tentatively TRBD2 (6 bases). Germline V CDR1 and CDR2: GTSNPN, SVGIG (reference sequence). This CDR3 comprises 13 residues. The V gene lost 5 bases and the J gene lost 0 bases, with 11 bases spanning the gap. In DNA form, the CDR3 reads TGTGCCTGGGATGGAGGGAGCTCCTACGAGCAGTACTTC. It is translated as CAWDGGSSYEQYF.

A few counts support this clonotype. The rearrangement joins TRBV12-5 to TRBJ1-6; D is possibly TRBD1 (6 bases). The V and J ends lost 5 bases and 3 bases respectively, with 8 bases between them. The CDR3 extends over 14 amino acids. Germline-derived CDR1 and CDR2 are LGHNT and FRNRAP. In nucleotides, the CDR3 is TGTGCTAGTGGTCCGGACAGCTATAATTCACCCCTCCACTTT. Amino acids: CASGPDSYNSPLHF.

This clonotype was picked up a small number of times. V is TRBV20-1 and J is TRBJ2-7; 10 bases are a match to TRBD1. The CDR3 is 15 amino acids. After removal of 5 bases from V and 3 bases from J, the junction contained 10 bases not matched to a gene. Germline V CDR1 and CDR2: DFQATT, SNEGSKA (reference sequence). The CDR3 nucleotides read TGCAGTGCTCAATCACCGGGACAGGGGAACTACGAGCAGTACTTC. This encodes CSAQSPGQGNYEQYF.

This clonotype was seen ten or more times. The V and J genes are TRBV5-4 and TRBJ2-5; 10 nucleotides align to TRBD2. V was clipped by 2 bases and J by 4 bases; unmatched bases: 11. This CDR3 comprises 17 residues. Germline CDR1 and CDR2: SGHNT and YYREEE (reference sequence). The CDR3 spells CASSFPSLAGDPETQYF. The CDR3 region has the DNA TGTGCCAGCAGCTTCCCCTCGCTAGCGGGAGACCCAGAGACCCAGTACTTC.

The CDR3 region is CASSKQATSNYGYTF. The CDR3 nucleotides are TGTGCCAGTAGTAAACAGGCCACCTCCAACTATGGCTACACCTTC. V gene TRBV19 combines with J gene TRBJ1-2; TRBD1 might be the D (5 bases). Germline V CDR1 and CDR2: LNHDA, SQIVND (reference sequence). This CDR3 contains 15 residues. Between the trimmed V and J ends, which lost 4 bases and 2 bases, there was a span of 14 bases.

To note about this clonotype: A read error is likely, as this CDR3 ends without the conserved phenylalanine or tryptophan. The rearrangement links TRBV2 to TRBJ2-3; possibly TRBD2 for D (5 bases). Germline lookup yields CDR1 SNHLY and CDR2 FYNNEI. CDR3 length equals 14 residues. CDR3 sequence: CASRDRGNTDTQYS. The CDR3 DNA reads as TGCGCCAGCCGGGATCGAGGTAACACAGATACGCAGTATTCT.

This clonotype was counted ten times or more. The chain recombines TRBV5-1 with TRBJ2-1; 7 positions match TRBD2. Germline V gene data show CDR1 as SGHRS and CDR2 as YFSETQ. This CDR3 region has 15 residues. With 4 bases clipped from V and 5 bases from J, the junction kept 9 bases outside the gene matches. CDR3 amino acids: CASSPLGGGDNEQFF. The CDR3, as DNA: TGCGCCAGCAGCCCGCTGGGCGGGGGAGACAATGAGCAGTTCTTC.

This clonotype was detected many times. The chain uses TRBV20-1 and TRBJ1-1; D uncertain. The germline V gene encodes CDR1 DFQATT and CDR2 SNEGSKA (reference sequence). V shed 6 bases and J shed 3 bases, with 11 bases lying between them. The CDR3 has 12 amino acids. As DNA, the CDR3 is TGCAGTGCCAAGACCCTGTACACTGAAGCTTTCTTT. Its translation: CSAKTLYTEAFF.

This clonotype was detected a few times. This sequence joins TRBV14 and TRBJ2-1, with D uncertain. Germline V gene lookup returns CDR1 SGHDN and CDR2 FVKESK. V was trimmed by 1 base and J by 7 bases, leaving 14 bases between them. This CDR3 has 15 amino acids. Here the CDR3 reads CASSQAGPPLNEQFF. The CDR3 nucleotides are TGTGCCAGCAGCCAAGCGGGTCCCCCTCTAAATGAGCAGTTCTTC.

The chain joins TRBV20-1 to TRBJ1-5; a possible D gene is TRBD1 (5 bases). Germline V gene lookup returns CDR1 DFQATT and CDR2 SNEGSKA (reference sequence). The CDR3 loop spans 14 amino acids. V shed 1 base and J shed 8 bases, with 15 bases lying between them. The CDR3 DNA reads TGCAGTGCTAGAGTAGGGACTATTAGGGAGCCCCAGCATTTT. It codes for CSARVGTIREPQHF.

This clonotype has ten or more counts. CDR3 region: CASSPRRDSGYEQYF. DNA of the CDR3: TGTGCCAGCTCACCACGACGGGACAGTGGGTACGAGCAGTACTTC. The chain employs TRBV18 and TRBJ2-7, with 7 positions matching TRBD1. Per the germline V gene, CDR1 is KGHSH and CDR2 is LQKENI. The CDR3 is made up of 15 amino acids. The ends lost 1 base at V and 4 bases at J; junction bases unmatched: 7.

This clonotype showed up just a few times. The V and J genes are TRBV6-1 and TRBJ2-3, with a possible D match to TRBD2 (6 bases). CDR3 length: 13 amino acids. CDR1 and CDR2 from the germline V gene are MNHNS and SASEGT. Between the trimmed V and J ends, which lost 4 bases and 11 bases, there was a span of 16 bases. CDR3 amino acids: CASSGPQRAKQYF. In DNA, the CDR3 is TGTGCCAGCAGTGGTCCACAGCGGGCTAAGCAGTATTTT.

Many counts were recorded for this clonotype. The chain employs TRBV9 and TRBJ1-6, with a possible D match to TRBD1 (5 bases). The CDR3 has 15 amino acids. The germline gives CDR1 SGDLS, CDR2 YYNGEE. V lost 5 bases to trimming and J lost 1 base, with 10 bases between them. The CDR3: CASSEGVSYNSPLHF. DNA of the CDR3: TGTGCCAGCAGTGAAGGGGTTTCCTATAATTCACCCCTCCACTTT.

On this clonotype: A much more abundant neighbour one base away suggests this may be a read error. The V and J genes are TRBV5-1 and TRBJ2-3, with no clear D. Germline lookup yields CDR1 SGHRS and CDR2 YFSETQ. CDR3 length: 11 residues. CDR3 in amino acids: CASRYTDTRYF. CDR3 bases: TGCGCCAGCAGATACACAGATACGCGGTATTTT.

The V call is TRBV11-3, the J call TRBJ1-5; TRBD1 is a possible D gene (6 bases). The CDR3 sequence is 14 residues long. Trimming cost V 2 bases and J 7 bases, with 12 bases left between them. Germline-derived CDR1 and CDR2 are SGHNT and YENEEA. In DNA, the CDR3 is TGTGCCAGCAGCTTAACAGGGATTAAACAGCCCCAGCATTTT. Its protein product is CASSLTGIKQPQHF.

The chain employs TRBV24-1 and TRBJ2-1, with D unresolved. The ends were cut back, 4 bases at V and 10 bases at J, with 10 bases in the middle. The CDR3 length is 12 residues. The V gene's germline CDR1 is KGHDR and CDR2 SFDVKD. CDR3 coding DNA: TGTGCCACCAGTGACGGTGGTCGGGAGCAGTTCTTC. Translated, it gives CATSDGGREQFF.